This is a list of T cell receptor beta chains from one sample in a study of shared clonotypes between healthy human individuals. Assay used: immunoSEQ multiplex PCR; TCRdb lists only in-frame clones, some missing. Altogether 600,000 or so clones are present, roughly 98% being singletons, with the ten largest covering 0.3% to 0.35%. The source material was naive CD8+ T cells sorted from blood. These receptors came from a man aged 25-45 years in good health. CDR3s include the opening cysteine and the closing phenylalanine or tryptophan. D genes are given only for firm matches. Size is omitted from some rows. Given values are once, few, many or a class for expanded clones.

cdr3_nt	cdr3_aa	v_call	j_call	d_call	clone_size
TGCGCCAGCAGCCCCGGGACTAGCTTTTACGAGCAGTACTTC	CASSPGTSFYEQYF	TRBV4-1	TRBJ2-7	TRBD2	NA
TGCAGCGTTGAAGAAGTTGTGAGTGACACAGATACGCAGTATTTT	CSVEEVVSDTDTQYF	TRBV29-1	TRBJ2-3	NA	NA
TGTGCCAGCAGCTTGACTGGCGGAGTACAAGAGACCCAGTACTTC	CASSLTGGVQETQYF	TRBV7-9	TRBJ2-5	NA	NA
TGTGCCAGCAGCTCTCTACCCAACACCGGGGAGCTGTTTTTT	CASSSLPNTGELFF	TRBV28	TRBJ2-2	NA	NA
TGTGCCAGCAGCCCTATTGGGGTGAGTGACACTGAAGCTTTCTTT	CASSPIGVSDTEAFF	TRBV27	TRBJ1-1	NA	NA
TGTGCCAGCAGTTTATCGGGAGTAGATATTTCCTACAATGAGCAGTTCTTC	CASSLSGVDISYNEQFF	TRBV27	TRBJ2-1	NA	NA
TGTGCCAGCAGTTCCCCTCGAAGGGCTGGAAACACCATATATTTT	CASSSPRRAGNTIYF	TRBV28	TRBJ1-3	NA	NA
TGTGCCAGCAGACCGGGAGTCGAGGGGAGCGGGCCCCAGCATTTT	CASRPGVEGSGPQHF	TRBV6-5	TRBJ1-5	NA	NA
TGTGCCTGGAGTGTATTCTACAGGACAACCTACGAGCAGTACTTC	CAWSVFYRTTYEQYF	TRBV30	TRBJ2-7	NA	once
TGCGCCAGCAGCCAAGCTATAGCGGGAGGCCACGAGCAGTTCTTC	CASSQAIAGGHEQFF	TRBV4-1	TRBJ2-1	TRBD2	NA
TGTGCCTGGAGTGGGGGAAGGTCCGCAACTAATGAAAAACTGTTTTTT	CAWSGGRSATNEKLFF	TRBV30	TRBJ1-4	NA	NA
TGTGCCAGTAGTATTGCTTCACTGAACACTGAAGCTTTCTTT	CASSIASLNTEAFF	TRBV19	TRBJ1-1	NA	NA
TGCGCCAGCAGCCCCGGGGTTCCGAGCTCCTACAATGAGCAGTTCTTC	CASSPGVPSSYNEQFF	TRBV5-1	TRBJ2-1	NA	NA
TGTGCCAGCAGCTTAAGTCTTGGACAGGACTATGGCTACACCTTC	CASSLSLGQDYGYTF	TRBV7-9	TRBJ1-2	TRBD1	NA
TGTGCCAGCAGCCCCGCCGTGGGTCCCGGGGGATACGAGCAGTACTTC	CASSPAVGPGGYEQYF	TRBV7-6	TRBJ2-7	NA	NA
TGTGCCAGCAGCTTCCGGACAGAAGCTTTCTTT	CASSFRTEAFF	TRBV7-9	TRBJ1-1	NA	NA
TGTGCCAGCAAAACGACTAGCGGATACAATGAGCAGTTCTTC	CASKTTSGYNEQFF	TRBV27	TRBJ2-1	TRBD2	NA
TGTGCCAGCAGCTCAGCCACCGGGACTATAATGTACGAGCAGTACTTC	CASSSATGTIMYEQYF	TRBV5-6	TRBJ2-7	TRBD2	NA
TGCGCCAGCAGCTTGGTTTTCGGGGGGAATGAGCAGTTCTTC	CASSLVFGGNEQFF	TRBV5-1	TRBJ2-1	TRBD2	once
TGCGCCAGCAGCTCGCCGGGACAGGTATACGAGCAGTACTTC	CASSSPGQVYEQYF	TRBV5-1	TRBJ2-7	TRBD1	NA
TGTGCCAGCAGCCCTCGGGCAGGGGATGAGCAGTTCTTC	CASSPRAGDEQFF	TRBV5-5	TRBJ2-1	NA	NA
TGTGCCAGCAGTTTAAGTATTAACACAGATACGCAGTATTTT	CASSLSINTDTQYF	TRBV28	TRBJ2-3	NA	NA